One sample yielded the 25 T cell receptor beta chains listed below, sequenced in a study of T cell repertoires in cytomegalovirus infection (dated by TCRdb to about 2019). Sequencer: Illumina HiSeq 1500. Using fastp trimming at Q25 and MiXCR clonotype assembly, TCRdb reanalyzed the public sequencing data and kept in-frame beta chains. Rows merge per CDR3 protein into single entries with the most common DNA and genes. The sample table holds 310,000 or so distinct CDR3 sequences, of which around 10% were seen once. Approximately 2.3% of the sample rests with the top ten. The specimen was PBMCs. Receptor source: a human donor in good health (CMV status not recorded). Some clones in this sample may be carry-over from other donors' samples.

This clonotype was recorded many times. V gene TRBV6-1 combines with J gene TRBJ1-1, with 10 bases fitting TRBD1. The CDR3 contains 14 residues. Trimming took 7 bases from V and 5 from J; bases not matched to a gene: 7. Germline V CDR1 and CDR2: MNHNS, SASEGT. The CDR3 is CASNRDRGTTEAFF. In DNA, the CDR3 is TGTGCCAGCAACCGGGACAGGGGAACAACTGAAGCTTTCTTT.

The chain uses TRBV28 and TRBJ1-2; no clear D. The CDR3 consists of 16 residues. Germline V lookup: CDR1 MDHEN, CDR2 SYDVKM. Trimming took off 5 bases at V and 5 bases at J, with 21 bases between the two ends. The CDR3 DNA reads as TGTGCCAGCAGTCCGGCATCCGGACGGGGAGAGTATGGCTACACCTTC. Translating it yields CASSPASGRGEYGYTF.

This clonotype was observed a handful of times. Here the CDR3 DNA reads TGTGCCAGCAGCTTAGATTACCCCGGGTTCAGGATCAACAATGAGCAGTTCTTC. Its protein product is CASSLDYPGFRINNEQFF. The chain links TRBV7-9 to TRBJ2-1; D unclear. CDR1 SEHNR and CDR2 FQNEAQ come from the germline V gene (reference sequence). Deletions cut 1 base from V and 5 bases from J, with 21 bases between. The CDR3 has 18 residues.

This clonotype was counted ten times or more. The chain links TRBV7-2 to TRBJ1-2, with D perhaps TRBD1 (6 bases). Trimming took off 5 bases at V and 4 bases at J, with 17 bases between the two ends. Germline CDR1 is SGHTA and CDR2 is FQGNSA. There are 15 residues in the CDR3. The CDR3 spells CASSPNGGPGYGYTF. CDR3 nucleotides: TGTGCCAGCAGCCCAAACGGGGGGCCCGGCTATGGCTACACCTTC.

V is TRBV7-9 and J is TRBJ2-1; D is unclear. Germline-derived CDR1 and CDR2 are SEHNR and FQNEAQ (reference sequence). With 3 bases removed from V and 7 bases from J, the gap between germline ends came to 7 bases. The CDR3 has 12 residues. CDR3 sequence: CASSLSENEQFF. CDR3 nucleotides: TGTGCCAGCAGCTTGTCCGAGAATGAGCAGTTCTTC.

The chain recombines TRBV7-9 with TRBJ2-1; D remains unclear. The CDR3 runs to 15 residues. Trimming removed 6 bases at V and 0 bases at J, with 12 bases between. Germline values: CDR1 SEHNR, CDR2 FQNEAQ (reference sequence). The DNA of the CDR3 is TGTGCCAGCAGACGCGACTCTTTCTCCTACAATGAGCAGTTCTTC. Translating gives CASRRDSFSYNEQFF.

V is TRBV19 and J is TRBJ2-5; D not certain. CDR1 and CDR2 (germline): LNHDA, SQIVND (reference sequence). The V and J ends lost 3 bases and 4 bases respectively, with 9 bases between them. The CDR3 runs 13 residues. CDR3: CASSIRARETQYF. The CDR3 nucleotides are TGTGCCAGTAGTATCCGGGCACGAGAGACCCAGTACTTC.

This clonotype was counted a few times. The V and J genes are TRBV19 and TRBJ2-4; D not resolved. CDR1 is LNHDA and CDR2 is SQIVND in the germline V gene (reference sequence). V shed 2 bases and J shed 8 bases, with 4 bases lying between them. The CDR3 is 11 amino acids. The CDR3 spells CASSIRDIQYF. The CDR3 DNA reads as TGTGCCAGTAGTATACGGGACATTCAGTACTTC.

Points on this clonotype: Mismatch with germline at one junction end may stem from a read error. V is TRBV7-7 and J is TRBJ2-1, with a possible D match to TRBD2 (5 bases). CDR1 SSHAT and CDR2 FNYEAQ come from the germline V gene (reference sequence). The CDR3 spans 14 residues. CDR3 sequence: CASSSIDPGSQQFF. The CDR3 coding sequence is TGTGCTAGCAGCTCGATCGACCCGGGGAGTCAGCAGTTCTTC.

This clonotype was recorded a few times. The gene calls are TRBV7-9 and TRBJ1-2, with D possibly TRBD1 on 6 matching bases. Deletions cut 5 bases from V and 1 base from J, with 14 bases between. Germline V lookup: CDR1 SEHNR, CDR2 FQNEAQ (reference sequence). CDR3 length: 15 amino acids. Written as DNA, the CDR3 is TGTGCCAGCAGCCTCGAACAGGGAAGTAACTATGGCTACACCTTC. It yields the protein CASSLEQGSNYGYTF.

This clonotype appeared many times. This sequence joins TRBV14 and TRBJ2-3; 7 bases match TRBD1. With V trimmed by 5 bases and J by 2 bases, 10 bases remained unmatched. This CDR3 is built from 16 residues. Per the germline V gene, CDR1 is SGHDN and CDR2 is FVKESK. The CDR3 DNA reads as TGTGCCAGCAGCGAAAACAGGGGACGCCCCACAGATACGCAGTATTTT. It yields the protein CASSENRGRPTDTQYF.

In regard to this clonotype: A much more abundant neighbour one base away suggests this may be a read error. This chain links TRBV25-1 with TRBJ2-7; D is tentatively TRBD1 or TRBD2 (6 bases each). Germline CDR1 and CDR2: MGHDK and SYGVNS. The CDR3 has 17 residues. Trimming pared 6 bases from V and 0 bases from J, leaving 21 bases between. The CDR3 DNA sequence: TGTGCCAGCAGCCCCCCGGGGGCGGGGATGAGCTCCTACGAGCAGTACTTC. It codes for CASSPPGAGMSSYEQYF.

This clonotype was seen many times. The chain carries TRBV28 and TRBJ1-1, with no clear D. The CDR3 extends over 13 amino acids. The V and J ends lost 6 bases and 5 bases respectively, with 13 bases between them. Germline values: CDR1 MDHEN, CDR2 SYDVKM. Written as DNA, the CDR3 is TGTGCCAGCAGGCAGAACTCGGGGACTGAAGCTTTCTTT. This codes for CASRQNSGTEAFF.

The chain recombines TRBV19 with TRBJ1-1; 9 nucleotides line up with TRBD1. The CDR3 is made up of 13 amino acids. Germline V gene sequence: CDR1 LNHDA, CDR2 SQIVND (reference sequence). V was pared by 5 bases and J by 7 bases, with 5 bases of the junction left unmatched. The CDR3 loop is CASSPGTGFEAFF. CDR3 nucleotide sequence: TGTGCCAGTAGTCCCGGGACAGGGTTTGAAGCTTTCTTT.

This clonotype was recorded many times. CDR3 sequence: CASSLDSGSIQYF. CDR3 DNA sequence: TGTGCCAGCAGCTTAGATTCGGGATCCATTCAGTACTTC. V gene TRBV11-2 combines with J gene TRBJ2-4; the D gene is possibly TRBD2 (5 bases). CDR3 length equals 13 residues. From germline, CDR1 is SGHAT and CDR2 FQNNGV. V shed 0 bases and J shed 9 bases, with 9 bases lying between them.

This clonotype was counted only a few times. The chain combines TRBV29-1 with TRBJ1-1; D is perhaps TRBD1 (6 bases). V was pared by 0 bases and J by 1 base, with 21 bases between. Germline V gene sequence: CDR1 SQVTM, CDR2 ANQGSEA. This CDR3 comprises 18 residues. The CDR3 loop reads CSVEDETGYKPRNTEAFF. The CDR3 DNA is TGCAGCGTTGAAGATGAGACAGGATATAAACCTCGGAACACTGAAGCTTTCTTT. Looking up the rest from reference TRBV29-1 and TRBJ1-1 gives the full variable domain: SAVISQKPSRDICQRGTSLTIQCQVDSQVTMMFWYRQQPGQSLTLIATANQGSEATYESGFVIDKFPISRPNLTFSTLTVSNMSPEDSSIYLCSVEDETGYKPRNTEAFFGQGTRLTVV.

At least ten counts were recorded for this clonotype. This CDR3 is CASSRGGGSNQPQHF. The DNA for the CDR3 is TGTGCCAGCAGCAGAGGCGGGGGTAGCAATCAGCCCCAGCATTTT. V gene TRBV28 combines with J gene TRBJ1-5; possibly TRBD1 for D (5 bases). The germline V gene has CDR1 MDHEN and CDR2 SYDVKM. The CDR3 consists of 15 residues. The V gene lost 6 bases and the J gene lost 0 bases, with 12 bases spanning the gap.

This clonotype was found many times. This sequence joins TRBV7-8 and TRBJ2-2; 11 bases fit TRBD2. Germline values: CDR1 SGHVS, CDR2 FQNEAQ. With V trimmed by 6 bases and J by 5 bases, 11 bases remained unmatched. The length of the CDR3 is 17 residues. CDR3 sequence: CASRLSASGGPTGELFF. DNA for the CDR3: TGTGCCAGCAGACTGTCCGCTAGCGGGGGGCCAACCGGGGAGCTGTTTTTT.

This clonotype was detected only a few times. The gene calls are TRBV7-9 and TRBJ2-3, with D possibly TRBD1 on 6 matching bases. V dropped 5 bases and J dropped 0 bases, with 15 bases sitting between them. Germline V gives CDR1 SEHNR, CDR2 FQNEAQ (reference sequence). The CDR3 has 16 residues. DNA of the CDR3: TGTGCCAGCAGCCTCTTGACAGGCGCTAGCACAGATACGCAGTATTTT. Translation gives CASSLLTGASTDTQYF.

This clonotype was found many times. V usage is TRBV7-2 and J usage is TRBJ1-6, with D perhaps matching TRBD1 (5 bases). CDR3 length: 15 residues. V gave up 0 bases and J gave up 8 bases, with 11 bases separating them. Germline CDR1 reads SGHTA; CDR2 reads FQGNSA. The CDR3 region has the DNA TGTGCCAGCAGCTTAGCATCGGGGGTTGATTCACCCCTCCACTTT. Amino acids: CASSLASGVDSPLHF. Combining the CDR3 with reference TRBV7-2 and TRBJ1-6 gives the whole variable domain GAGVSQSPSNKVTEKGKDVELRCDPISGHTALYWYRQSLGQGLEFLIYFQGNSAPDKSGLPSDRFSAERTGGSVSTLTIQRTQQEDSAVYLCASSLASGVDSPLHFGNGTRLTVT.

The chain couples TRBV20-1 to TRBJ1-4; D is undetermined. Germline-derived CDR1 and CDR2 are DFQATT and SNEGSKA (reference sequence). The CDR3 spans 12 residues. V lost 5 bases, J lost 10 bases, and 14 bases lay in between. The CDR3 region has the DNA TGCAGTGCTCAGCCGGTTGTTGGAAAACTGTTTTTT. Protein product: CSAQPVVGKLFF.

The chain uses TRBV14 and TRBJ2-3, with 7 bases lining up with TRBD2. This CDR3 region has 16 residues. Germline loops: CDR1 SGHDN, CDR2 FVKESK. Germline trimming cut 3 bases from V and 10 bases from J; bases unmatched to any gene: 16. CDR3 residues: CASSQMGGRRSRAQYF. As DNA, the CDR3 is TGTGCCAGCAGCCAGATGGGAGGGCGACGGTCCAGAGCGCAGTATTTT.

This clonotype was counted many times. The gene calls are TRBV11-3 and TRBJ1-6; D gene uncertain. Germline V CDR1 and CDR2: SGHNT, YENEEA. V dropped 4 bases and J dropped 7 bases, with 14 bases sitting between them. This CDR3 comprises 15 residues. CDR3 coding DNA: TGTGCCAGCAGCTCCCGGACGGTTGAGAATTCACCCCTCCACTTT. Translation gives CASSSRTVENSPLHF.

This clonotype has only a few counts. This rearrangement joins TRBV29-1 to TRBJ2-1; 11 bases are a match to TRBD2. The CDR3 is made up of 16 amino acids. Trimming took 4 bases from V and 8 from J; bases not matched to a gene: 13. The V gene's germline CDR1 is SQVTM and CDR2 ANQGSEA. As DNA, the CDR3 is TGCAGCGTTGGAGATAGCGGGGGGGCCATCAGGCATGAGCAGTTCTTC. It encodes CSVGDSGGAIRHEQFF.

This clonotype has at least ten counts. This rearrangement joins TRBV6-1 to TRBJ2-3; D remains ambiguous. V dropped 5 bases and J dropped 4 bases, with 10 bases sitting between them. The CDR3 is 13 amino acids. CDR1 MNHNS and CDR2 SASEGT come from the germline V gene. The DNA of the CDR3 is TGTGCCAGCAGTTTCTATGTTTCAGATACGCAGTATTTT. It is translated as CASSFYVSDTQYF.